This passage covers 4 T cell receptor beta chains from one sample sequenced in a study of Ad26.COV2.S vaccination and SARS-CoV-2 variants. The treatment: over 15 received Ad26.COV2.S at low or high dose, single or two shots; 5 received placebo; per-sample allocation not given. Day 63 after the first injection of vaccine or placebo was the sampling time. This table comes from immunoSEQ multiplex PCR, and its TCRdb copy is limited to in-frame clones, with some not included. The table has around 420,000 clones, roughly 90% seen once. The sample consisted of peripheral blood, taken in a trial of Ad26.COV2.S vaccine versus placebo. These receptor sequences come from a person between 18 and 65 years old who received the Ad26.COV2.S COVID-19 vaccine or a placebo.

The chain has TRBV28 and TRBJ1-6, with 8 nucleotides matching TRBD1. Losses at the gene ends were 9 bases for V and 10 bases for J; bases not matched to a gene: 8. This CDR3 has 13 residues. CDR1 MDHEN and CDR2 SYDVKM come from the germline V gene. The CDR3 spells CASTGGEASPLHF. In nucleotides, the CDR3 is TGTGCCAGTACAGGGGGAGAGGCATCACCCCTCCACTTT. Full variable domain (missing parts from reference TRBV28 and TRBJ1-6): DVKVTQSSRYLVKRTGEKVFLECVQDMDHENMFWYRQDPGLGLRLIYFSYDVKMKEKGDIPEGYSVSREKKERFSLILESASTNQTSMYLCASTGGEASPLHFGNGTRLTVT.

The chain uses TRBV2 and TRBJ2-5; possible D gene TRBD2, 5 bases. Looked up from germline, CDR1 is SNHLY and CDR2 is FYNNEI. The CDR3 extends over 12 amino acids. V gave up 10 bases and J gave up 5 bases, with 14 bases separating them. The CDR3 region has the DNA TGTGCCACCGAGGGTTCGGGTGAGACCCAGTACTTC. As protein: CATEGSGETQYF.

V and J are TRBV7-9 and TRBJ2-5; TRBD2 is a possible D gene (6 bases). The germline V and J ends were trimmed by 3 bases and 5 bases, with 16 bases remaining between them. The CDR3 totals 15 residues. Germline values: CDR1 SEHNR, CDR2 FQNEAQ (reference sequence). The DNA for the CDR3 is TGTGCCAGCAGCTTTTCCCCTCTCGGGGGTGAGACCCAGTACTTC. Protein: CASSFSPLGGETQYF.

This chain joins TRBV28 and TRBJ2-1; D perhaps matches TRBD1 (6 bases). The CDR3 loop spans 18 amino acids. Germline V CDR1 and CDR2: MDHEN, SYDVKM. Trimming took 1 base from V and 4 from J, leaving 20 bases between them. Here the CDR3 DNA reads TGTGCCAGCAGTTTATTACAACAGGGTAGAGGGGAATACAATGAGCAGTTCTTC. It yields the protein CASSLLQQGRGEYNEQFF.